This T cell receptor beta chain was profiled in a study of pediatric ulcerative colitis. Study-wide points: Blood samples from a couple of patients yielded substantially fewer templates and were excluded from blood-rectal overlap analysis. Clonal expansions reduced rectal repertoire diversity in acute severe colitis.

The rectum was sampled with one to two pinch biopsies at colonoscopy. Sequencing depth was up to 500,000 reads per sample. The protocol was immunoSEQ multiplex PCR, while the TCRdb copy is restricted to in-frame clones and leaves out a portion. The table lists tens of thousands of clones, 81% of them singletons. To note about this clone: Its cognate antigen is unknown.

Germline assignment: CDR1 SGHRS and CDR2 YFSETQ. Trimming cost V 6 bases and J 2 bases; bases outside gene matches: 6. The CDR3 contains 15 residues. The TCR was taken from a boy between 10 and 17 years old with mild ulcerative colitis. The gene calls are TRBV5-1 and TRBJ2-7, with 12 bases fitting TRBD1. The sample consisted of gut tissue. The CDR3 sequence: CASTRDRGLTYEQYF. CDR3 nucleotide sequence: TGCGCCAGCACCCGGGACAGGGGGCTTACCTACGAGCAGTACTTC.